The rows below give T cell receptor beta chains drawn from one sample of a study of CD4+ T cells in melanoma. Method: immunoSEQ multiplex PCR; TCRdb's copy keeps in-frame clones and lacks some. The data hold roughly 9,200 clones, with approximately 70% observed a single time. Sequences were obtained from cells from a culture (not recorded whether cultured in vitro). The receptors come from a human donor with melanoma. The CDR3 runs from the conserved cysteine through the conserved F or W. Fields, in order: D gene, V gene, clone size, J gene, CDR3 protein, CDR3 DNA. D genes are given only for firm matches. Not all rows give a size; the values are once, few, many and, for expanded clones, a class.

d_call: -
v_call: TRBV2
clone_size: few
j_call: TRBJ1-2
cdr3_aa: CASTNGNYGYTF
cdr3_nt: TGTGCCAGCACAAACGGCAACTATGGCTACACCTTC

d_call: -
v_call: TRBV7-9
clone_size: few
j_call: TRBJ1-6
cdr3_aa: CASSTGNYNSPLHF
cdr3_nt: TGTGCCAGCAGCACAGGGAATTATAATTCACCCCTCCACTTT

d_call: TRBD1
v_call: TRBV6-6
clone_size: once
j_call: TRBJ1-6
cdr3_aa: CASSYGTVHNSPLHF
cdr3_nt: TGTGCCAGCAGTTACGGGACAGTTCATAATTCACCCCTCCACTTT

d_call: -
v_call: TRBV6-1
clone_size: few
j_call: TRBJ1-4
cdr3_aa: CASSENRNLGEKLFF
cdr3_nt: TGTGCCAGCAGTGAAAACAGGAATCTTGGGGAAAAACTGTTTTTT

d_call: -
v_call: TRBV11-2
clone_size: -
j_call: TRBJ1-3
cdr3_aa: CASSPRLSGNTIYF
cdr3_nt: TGTGCCAGCAGCCCGAGACTCTCTGGAAACACCATATATTTT

d_call: -
v_call: TRBV5-1
clone_size: -
j_call: TRBJ1-6
cdr3_aa: CASSSHGSSYNSPLHF
cdr3_nt: TGCGCCAGCAGCTCTCACGGGTCCTCCTATAATTCACCCCTCCACTTT

d_call: -
v_call: TRBV5-1
clone_size: few
j_call: TRBJ1-1
cdr3_aa: CASSLDPTSLTEAFF
cdr3_nt: TGCGCCAGCAGCTTAGACCCGACATCCCTCACTGAAGCTTTCTTT

d_call: -
v_call: TRBV6-5
clone_size: once
j_call: TRBJ2-3
cdr3_aa: CASSYQGSIGTDTQYF
cdr3_nt: TGTGCCAGCAGTTATCAGGGAAGTATAGGCACAGATACGCAGTATTTT

d_call: -
v_call: TRBV5-1
clone_size: -
j_call: TRBJ2-6
cdr3_aa: CASSLVGVSSSGANVLTF
cdr3_nt: TGCGCCAGCAGCTTGGTGGGAGTGTCAAGCTCTGGGGCCAACGTCCTGACTTTC

d_call: -
v_call: TRBV19
clone_size: few
j_call: TRBJ1-5
cdr3_aa: CASSSQGWQPQHF
cdr3_nt: TGTGCCAGTAGTAGCCAGGGTTGGCAGCCCCAGCATTTT

d_call: -
v_call: TRBV2
clone_size: -
j_call: TRBJ2-6
cdr3_aa: CASRLASGANVLTF
cdr3_nt: TGTGCCAGCAGGCTCGCCTCTGGGGCCAACGTCCTGACTTTC

d_call: TRBD1
v_call: TRBV5-1
clone_size: -
j_call: TRBJ1-6
cdr3_aa: CASSPRTGDAPLHF
cdr3_nt: TGCGCCAGCAGCCCCAGGACAGGAGACGCACCCCTCCACTTT

d_call: TRBD1
v_call: TRBV18
clone_size: -
j_call: TRBJ2-7
cdr3_aa: CASSPPTGGGSSYEQYF
cdr3_nt: TGTGCCAGCTCACCCCCGACAGGGGGGGGTTCCTCCTACGAGCAGTACTTC

d_call: TRBD1
v_call: TRBV5-1
clone_size: -
j_call: TRBJ2-7
cdr3_aa: CASSIRTGVMAYEQYF
cdr3_nt: TGCGCCAGCAGCATCCGAACAGGGGTAATGGCCTACGAGCAGTACTTC

d_call: -
v_call: TRBV5-1
clone_size: few
j_call: TRBJ1-1
cdr3_aa: CASRTIAWGTEAFF
cdr3_nt: TGCGCCAGCAGGACCATAGCGTGGGGCACTGAAGCTTTCTTT

d_call: -
v_call: TRBV15
clone_size: -
j_call: TRBJ2-3
cdr3_aa: CATSRGRGPSTDTQYF
cdr3_nt: TGTGCCACCAGCAGAGGGCGGGGACCCAGCACAGATACGCAGTATTTT

d_call: -
v_call: TRBV7-8
clone_size: -
j_call: TRBJ2-1
cdr3_aa: CASSPNFARPYEQFF
cdr3_nt: TGTGCCAGCAGCCCCAATTTTGCCCGTCCCTATGAGCAGTTCTTC

d_call: -
v_call: TRBV2
clone_size: -
j_call: TRBJ1-1
cdr3_aa: CASIPPRQGKAFF
cdr3_nt: TGTGCCAGCATACCCCCCCGGCAGGGGAAAGCTTTCTTT

d_call: TRBD1
v_call: TRBV29-1
clone_size: -
j_call: TRBJ2-2
cdr3_aa: CSVKTGITGELFF
cdr3_nt: TGCAGCGTTAAGACAGGGATAACCGGGGAGCTGTTTTTT

d_call: -
v_call: TRBV29-1
clone_size: few
j_call: TRBJ2-5
cdr3_aa: CSVLPSETQYF
cdr3_nt: TGCAGCGTTTTACCTTCGGAGACCCAGTACTTC

d_call: TRBD2
v_call: TRBV6-5
clone_size: -
j_call: TRBJ2-7
cdr3_aa: CASRAAGVPYEQYF
cdr3_nt: TGTGCCAGCAGGGCCGCGGGGGTCCCCTACGAGCAGTACTTC

d_call: -
v_call: TRBV20-1
clone_size: -
j_call: TRBJ2-3
cdr3_aa: CSARDRDTQYF
cdr3_nt: TGCAGTGCTAGAGATCGGGATACGCAGTATTTT

d_call: TRBD2
v_call: TRBV7-8
clone_size: -
j_call: TRBJ2-3
cdr3_aa: CASGKVGLYTDTQYF
cdr3_nt: TGTGCCAGCGGAAAAGTGGGACTATACACAGATACGCAGTATTTT

d_call: -
v_call: TRBV30
clone_size: -
j_call: TRBJ2-7
cdr3_aa: CAWSVSIEQYF
cdr3_nt: TGTGCCTGGAGTGTATCTATCGAGCAGTACTTC

d_call: -
v_call: TRBV7-6
clone_size: -
j_call: TRBJ2-1
cdr3_aa: CASSLTLGDEQFF
cdr3_nt: TGTGCCAGCAGCTTGACTTTGGGGGATGAGCAGTTCTTC

d_call: -
v_call: TRBV29-1
clone_size: -
j_call: TRBJ2-3
cdr3_aa: CSASRGGTDTQYF
cdr3_nt: TGCAGCGCCTCGAGAGGGGGCACAGATACGCAGTATTTT

d_call: -
v_call: TRBV10-3
clone_size: -
j_call: TRBJ2-3
cdr3_aa: CAISGSHKGTDTQYF
cdr3_nt: TGTGCCATCAGTGGCTCTCATAAGGGGACAGATACGCAGTATTTT

d_call: -
v_call: TRBV9
clone_size: once
j_call: TRBJ2-6
cdr3_aa: CASSAVSGANVLTF
cdr3_nt: TGTGCCAGCAGCGCAGTCTCTGGGGCCAACGTCCTGACTTTC

d_call: -
v_call: TRBV6-6
clone_size: -
j_call: TRBJ1-5
cdr3_aa: CASSIGFGNQPQHF
cdr3_nt: TGTGCCAGCAGTATAGGGTTCGGCAATCAGCCCCAGCATTTT

d_call: TRBD1
v_call: TRBV19
clone_size: once
j_call: TRBJ1-4
cdr3_aa: CASSKTGEDEKLFF
cdr3_nt: TGTGCCAGTAGTAAAACAGGGGAAGATGAAAAACTGTTTTTT

d_call: -
v_call: TRBV5-6
clone_size: -
j_call: TRBJ2-5
cdr3_aa: CASSRFDIPGETQYF
cdr3_nt: TGTGCCAGCAGCCGGTTTGACATACCGGGCGAGACCCAGTACTTC

d_call: -
v_call: TRBV7-8
clone_size: once
j_call: TRBJ2-3
cdr3_aa: CASSFSGPDTQYF
cdr3_nt: TGTGCCAGCAGCTTCTCTGGGCCAGATACGCAGTATTTT

d_call: TRBD1
v_call: TRBV6-1
clone_size: -
j_call: TRBJ2-1
cdr3_aa: CASSERGPGRKWYNEQFF
cdr3_nt: TGTGCCAGCAGTGAAAGGGGGCCGGGACGAAAATGGTACAATGAGCAGTTCTTC

d_call: -
v_call: TRBV7-3
clone_size: -
j_call: TRBJ2-7
cdr3_aa: CASSSQRDGYYEQYF
cdr3_nt: TGTGCCAGCAGCTCCCAACGGGACGGTTACTACGAGCAGTACTTC